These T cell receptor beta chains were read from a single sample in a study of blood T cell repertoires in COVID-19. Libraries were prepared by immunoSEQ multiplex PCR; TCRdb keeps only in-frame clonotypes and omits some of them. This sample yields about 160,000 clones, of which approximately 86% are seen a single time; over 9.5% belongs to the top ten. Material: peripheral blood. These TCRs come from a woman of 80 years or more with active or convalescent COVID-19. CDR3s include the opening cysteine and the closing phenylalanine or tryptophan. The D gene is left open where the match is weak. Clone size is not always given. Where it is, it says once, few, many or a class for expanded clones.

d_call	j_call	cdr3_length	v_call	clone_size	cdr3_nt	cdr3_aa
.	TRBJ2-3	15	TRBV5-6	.	TGTGCCAGCAACCACGGCGGACTTAGCACAGATACGCAGTATTTT	CASNHGGLSTDTQYF
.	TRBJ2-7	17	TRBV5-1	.	TGCGCCAGCTCTTATGGTGGGGGGTCTGGGAGCTCCTACGAGCAGTACTTC	CASSYGGGSGSSYEQYF
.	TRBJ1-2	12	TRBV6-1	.	TGTGCCAGCAGTACTCAGGGCGGCGGCTACACCTTC	CASSTQGGGYTF
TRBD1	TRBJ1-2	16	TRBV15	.	TGTGCCACCAGCAGAGATCTTGGGACAGGGAGTTATGGCTACACCTTC	CATSRDLGTGSYGYTF
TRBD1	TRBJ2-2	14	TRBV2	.	TGTGCCAGCAGTGCCCGGACAGGGGGAGCAGAGCTGTTTTTT	CASSARTGGAELFF
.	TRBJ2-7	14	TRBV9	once	TGTGCCAGCAGCGTATCCCTAGGGGACTACGAGCAGTACTTC	CASSVSLGDYEQYF
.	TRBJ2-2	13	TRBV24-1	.	TGTGCCACCAGTGATTTGTGGGAGGGGGAGCTGTTTTTT	CATSDLWEGELFF
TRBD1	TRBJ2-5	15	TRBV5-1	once	TGCGCCAGCAGCTTGGACGGGACAGACCAAGAGACCCAGTACTTC	CASSLDGTDQETQYF
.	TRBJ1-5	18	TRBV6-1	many	TGTGCCAGCAGTGAAGTGGGCAGGGGATGGAATAGCAATCAGCCCCAGCATTTT	CASSEVGRGWNSNQPQHF
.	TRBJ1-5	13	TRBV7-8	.	TGTGCCAGCAGCTTATCCGGGAGTCAGCCCCAGCATTTT	CASSLSGSQPQHF
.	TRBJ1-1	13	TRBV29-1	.	TGCAGCGTTAAACGGACATCTAACACTGAAGCTTTCTTT	CSVKRTSNTEAFF
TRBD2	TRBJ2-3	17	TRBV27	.	TGTGCCAGCAGTTTAACTAGCGGGAGACTAGGCACAGATACGCAGTATTTT	CASSLTSGRLGTDTQYF
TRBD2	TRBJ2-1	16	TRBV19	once	TGTGCCAGTAGTCCTCTGACTAGCGGGGCACCCAATGAGCAGTTCTTC	CASSPLTSGAPNEQFF
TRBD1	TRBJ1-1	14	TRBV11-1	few	TGTGCCAGCAGCCCTGGGACAGAGAACACTGAAGCTTTCTTT	CASSPGTENTEAFF
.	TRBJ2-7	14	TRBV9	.	TGTGCCAGCAGCGTAGCCCCAGTTTCCTACGAGCAGTACTTC	CASSVAPVSYEQYF
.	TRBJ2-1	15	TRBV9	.	TGTGCCAGCAGCGTACAGGGTGGGTCCTACAATGAGCAGTTCTTC	CASSVQGGSYNEQFF
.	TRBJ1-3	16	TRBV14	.	TGTGCCAGCAGCCACGGGGGGCTCGTCTCTGGAAACACCATATATTTT	CASSHGGLVSGNTIYF
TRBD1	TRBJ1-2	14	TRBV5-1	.	TGCGCCAGCAGCCCAGTACAGGGGGACTATGGCTACACCTTC	CASSPVQGDYGYTF
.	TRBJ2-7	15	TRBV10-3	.	TGTGCCATCAGGGGGGACACCCGAAACTCTTACGAGCAGTACTTC	CAIRGDTRNSYEQYF
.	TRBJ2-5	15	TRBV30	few	TGTGCCTGGAGTGGGGCAGGGGGGTACCAAGAGACCCAGTACTTC	CAWSGAGGYQETQYF
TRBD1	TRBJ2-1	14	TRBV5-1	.	TGCGCCAGCAGATCCGGGACAGGGGGCTTTGAGCAGTTCTTC	CASRSGTGGFEQFF
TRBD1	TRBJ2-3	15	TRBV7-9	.	TGTGCCAGCAGCCCCGGACAGGGGTTCACAGATACGCAGTATTTT	CASSPGQGFTDTQYF
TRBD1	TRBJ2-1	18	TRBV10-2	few	TGCGCCACTGCTCCACCACTCGATCGACAGGGGGAAAGGAATGAGCAGTTCTTC	CATAPPLDRQGERNEQFF
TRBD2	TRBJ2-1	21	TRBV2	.	TGTGCCAGCATAATCCTTTTGGGAGCGTTTTCCGGACTAGCGGAACACAATGAGCAGTTCTTC	CASIILLGAFSGLAEHNEQFF
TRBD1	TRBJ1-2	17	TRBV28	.	TGTGCCAGCAGTACGTGGACAGGGGGCGCGTTAGCGGGGGGCTACACCTTC	CASSTWTGGALAGGYTF
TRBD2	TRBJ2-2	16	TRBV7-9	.	TGTGCCAGCCCGAGGGCCGGGACTAGCCCCCCCGGGGAGCTGTTTTTT	CASPRAGTSPPGELFF
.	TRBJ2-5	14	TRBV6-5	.	TGTGCCAGCAGGACCGGGACTCCCGAAGAGACCCAGTACTTC	CASRTGTPEETQYF
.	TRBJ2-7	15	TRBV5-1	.	TGCGCCAGCAGCCTCCTCCCCGGGTGGCCCTACGAGCAGTACTTC	CASSLLPGWPYEQYF
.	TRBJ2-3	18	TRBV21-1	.	TGTGCCAGCAGCCTCAAGGGGAGAGGGACTCCTTTGGACGGTACGCAGTATTTT	CASSLKGRGTPLDGTQYF
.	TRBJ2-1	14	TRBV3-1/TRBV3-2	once	TGTGCCAGCAGCCAGCGGGCCTCCTACAATGAGCAGTTCTTC	CASSQRASYNEQFF
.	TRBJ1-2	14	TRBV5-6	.	TGTGCCAGCAGCACTGCGACAAGAAACTATGGCTACACCTTC	CASSTATRNYGYTF
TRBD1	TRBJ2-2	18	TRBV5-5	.	TGTGCCAGCAGCTCAACCTCGGGACAGGGATTTTGGACCGGGGAGCTGTTTTTT	CASSSTSGQGFWTGELFF
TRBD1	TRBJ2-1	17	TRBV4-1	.	TGCGCCAGCAGCCAAGAAGGGACCGGGACAGGGTCGAATGAGCAGTTCTTC	CASSQEGTGTGSNEQFF
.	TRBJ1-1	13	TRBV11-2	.	TGTGCCAGCAGCTTACTCCAAGGGGGTGAAGCTTTCTTT	CASSLLQGGEAFF
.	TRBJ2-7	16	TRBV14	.	TGTGCCAGCAGCCAAGGATATCGGCGGGACGCCTACGAGCAGTACTTC	CASSQGYRRDAYEQYF
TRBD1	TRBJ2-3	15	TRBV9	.	TGTGCCAGCACCCCCGGACAGGGTCGCACAGATACGCAGTATTTT	CASTPGQGRTDTQYF
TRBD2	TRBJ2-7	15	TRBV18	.	TGTGCCAGCTCACCATCGATGGCGGCGGGGGGCGAGCAGTACTTC	CASSPSMAAGGEQYF
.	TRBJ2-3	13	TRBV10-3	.	TGTGCCATCAGTGATTTAATATCAGATACGCAGTATTTT	CAISDLISDTQYF
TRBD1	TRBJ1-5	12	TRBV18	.	TGTGCCAGCAGCAGGGGGAATCAGCCCCAGCATTTT	CASSRGNQPQHF
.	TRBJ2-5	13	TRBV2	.	TGTGCCAGCAGCCTGACAGAACAAGAGACCCAGTACTTC	CASSLTEQETQYF
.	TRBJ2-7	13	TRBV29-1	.	TGCAGCGTTGATCGCCCAGGCACCTACGAGCAGTACTTC	CSVDRPGTYEQYF
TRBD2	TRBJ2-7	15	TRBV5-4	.	TGTGCCAGCAGCGCCGTTCTAGCGGACTCCTACGAGCAGTACTTC	CASSAVLADSYEQYF
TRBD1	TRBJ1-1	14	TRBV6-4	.	TGTGCCAGCAGACAGGGGGCCTTGAACACTGAAGCTTTCTTT	CASRQGALNTEAFF
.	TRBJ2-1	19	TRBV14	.	.	CASSQDFFGQGASYNEQFF
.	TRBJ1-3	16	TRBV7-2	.	TGTGCCAGCAGCTCATCCGTCAGGATCTCTGGAAACACCATATATTTT	CASSSSVRISGNTIYF
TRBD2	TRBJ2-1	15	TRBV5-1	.	TGCGCCAGCAGCGGGATAGCGGGAATGGTTAATGAGCAGTTCTTC	CASSGIAGMVNEQFF
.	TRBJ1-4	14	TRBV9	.	TGTGCCAGCAGCGTATGGGGGCATGGTGAAAAACTGTTTTTT	CASSVWGHGEKLFF
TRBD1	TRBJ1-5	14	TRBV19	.	TGTGCCAGTAGTACCACAGGGGGAGGTCAGCCCCAGCATTTT	CASSTTGGGQPQHF
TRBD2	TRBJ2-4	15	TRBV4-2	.	TGTGCCAGCAGCCCAGCGGGGGGGGCTAAAAACATTCAGTACTTC	CASSPAGGAKNIQYF
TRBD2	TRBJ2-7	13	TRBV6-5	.	TGTGCCGGCGGACTAGCGAGTTCCTACGAGCAGTACTTC	CAGGLASSYEQYF
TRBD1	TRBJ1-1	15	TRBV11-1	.	TGTGCCAGCAGCTTGCTGGACAGGGGGAACACTGAAGCTTTCTTT	CASSLLDRGNTEAFF
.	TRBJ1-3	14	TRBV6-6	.	TGTGCCAGCGAGGCATGGAACTCTGGAAACACCATATATTTT	CASEAWNSGNTIYF
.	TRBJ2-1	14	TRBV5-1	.	TGCGCCAGCAGCTTCGGCGGGGATTACAATGAGCAGTTCTTC	CASSFGGDYNEQFF
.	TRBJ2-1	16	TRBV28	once	TGTGCCAGCAGTCCGAGCGGGCCGCCCTCCTACAATGAGCAGTTCTTC	CASSPSGPPSYNEQFF
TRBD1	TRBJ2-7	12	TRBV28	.	TGTGCCACCGGACAGGGGGAGGGCGAGCAGTACTTC	CATGQGEGEQYF
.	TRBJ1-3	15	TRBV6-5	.	TGTGCCAGTCGCGACCCGCAGGGTTTAGGAAACACCATATATTTT	CASRDPQGLGNTIYF
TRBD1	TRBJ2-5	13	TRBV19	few	TGTGCCAGTAGTAGGGACAGGCTGGAGACCCAGTACTTC	CASSRDRLETQYF
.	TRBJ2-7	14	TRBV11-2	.	TGTGCCAGCAGCTCCGTAGCCGGCTGGAGCGAGCAGTACTTC	CASSSVAGWSEQYF
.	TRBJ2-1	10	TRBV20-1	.	TGCAGTGCCAGTAAGGAGGAGCAGTTCTTC	CSASKEEQFF